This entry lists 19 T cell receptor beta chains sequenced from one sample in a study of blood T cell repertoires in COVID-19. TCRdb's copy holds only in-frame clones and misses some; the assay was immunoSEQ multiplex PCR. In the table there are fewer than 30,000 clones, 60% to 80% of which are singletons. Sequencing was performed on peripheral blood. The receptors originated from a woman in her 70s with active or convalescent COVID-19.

CDR3 DNA: TGCAGCGTTGAAGGGACAGGGTGGGAGACCCAGTACTTC. This translates into CSVEGTGWETQYF. The chain has TRBV29-1 and TRBJ2-5, with 8 bases fitting TRBD1. The CDR3 covers 13 residues. Germline lookup yields CDR1 SQVTM and CDR2 ANQGSEA. V lost 1 base, J lost 5 bases, and 3 bases stayed unmatched. The full variable domain, with the rest looked up from reference TRBV29-1 and TRBJ2-5, is SAVISQKPSRDICQRGTSLTIQCQVDSQVTMMFWYRQQPGQSLTLIATANQGSEATYESGFVIDKFPISRPNLTFSTLTVSNMSPEDSSIYLCSVEGTGWETQYFGPGTRLLVL.

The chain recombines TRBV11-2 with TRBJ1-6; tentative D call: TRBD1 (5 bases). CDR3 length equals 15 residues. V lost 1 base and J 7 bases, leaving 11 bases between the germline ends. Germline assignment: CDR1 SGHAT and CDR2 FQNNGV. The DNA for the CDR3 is TGTGCCAGCAGCTTAGTAGGGACTCAGAATTCACCCCTCCACTTT. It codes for CASSLVGTQNSPLHF.

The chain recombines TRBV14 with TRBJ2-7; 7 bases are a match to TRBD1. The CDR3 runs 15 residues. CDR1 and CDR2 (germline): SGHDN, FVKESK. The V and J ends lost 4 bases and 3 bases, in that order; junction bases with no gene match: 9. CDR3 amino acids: CASSPQGVIIYEQYF. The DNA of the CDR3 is TGTGCCAGCAGCCCCCAGGGGGTTATAATCTACGAGCAGTACTTC.

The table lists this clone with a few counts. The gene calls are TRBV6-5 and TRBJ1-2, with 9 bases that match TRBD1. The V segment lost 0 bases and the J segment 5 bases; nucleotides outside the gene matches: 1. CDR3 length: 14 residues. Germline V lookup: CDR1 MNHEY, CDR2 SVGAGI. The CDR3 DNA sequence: TGTGCCAGCAGTTACTCGACAGGGGGGTATGGCTACACCTTC. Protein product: CASSYSTGGYGYTF.

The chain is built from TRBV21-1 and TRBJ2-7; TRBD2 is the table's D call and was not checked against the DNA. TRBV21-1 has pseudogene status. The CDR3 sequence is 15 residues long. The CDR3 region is CASSIRLTSVHEQYF. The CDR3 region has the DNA TGTGCCAGCAGCATCCGACTTACAAGCGTCCACGAGCAGTACTTC.

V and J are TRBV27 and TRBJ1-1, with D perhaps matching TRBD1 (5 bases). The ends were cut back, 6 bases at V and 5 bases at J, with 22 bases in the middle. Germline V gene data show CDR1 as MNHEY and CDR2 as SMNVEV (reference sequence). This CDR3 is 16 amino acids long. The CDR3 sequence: CASSPTRAVGRTEAFF. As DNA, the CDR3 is TGTGCCAGCAGCCCGACCAGGGCGGTAGGAAGGACTGAAGCTTTCTTT.

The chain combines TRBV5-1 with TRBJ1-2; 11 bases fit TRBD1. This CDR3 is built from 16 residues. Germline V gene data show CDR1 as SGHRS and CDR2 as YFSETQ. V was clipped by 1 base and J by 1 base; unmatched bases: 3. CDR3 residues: CASSLWGQGGNYGYTF. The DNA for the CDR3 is TGCGCCAGCAGCTTGTGGGGACAGGGGGGTAACTATGGCTACACCTTC.

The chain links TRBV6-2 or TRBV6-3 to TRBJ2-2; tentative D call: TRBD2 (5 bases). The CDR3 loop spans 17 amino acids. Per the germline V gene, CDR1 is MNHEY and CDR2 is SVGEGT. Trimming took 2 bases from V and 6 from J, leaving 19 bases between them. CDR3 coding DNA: TGTGCCAGCAGTTACGATGAGGGAGTAGGGTTCGCCGGGGAGCTGTTTTTT. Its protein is CASSYDEGVGFAGELFF.

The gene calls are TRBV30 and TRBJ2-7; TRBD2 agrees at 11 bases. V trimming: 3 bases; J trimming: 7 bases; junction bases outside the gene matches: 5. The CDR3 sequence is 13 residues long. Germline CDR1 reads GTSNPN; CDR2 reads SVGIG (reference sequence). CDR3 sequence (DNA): TGTGCCTGGAGGACTAGCGGGACGGGAGAGCAGTACTTC. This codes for CAWRTSGTGEQYF.

CDR3 loop: CASAGEESQETQYF. The CDR3 DNA is TGTGCCAGCGCCGGGGAGGAGTCCCAAGAGACCCAGTACTTC. V is TRBV5-6 and J is TRBJ2-5, with D possibly matching TRBD2 (6 bases). Germline CDR1 and CDR2: SGHDT and YYEEEE. V lost 7 bases and J lost 1, with 14 bases in between. This CDR3 contains 14 residues. The full variable domain, its missing parts supplied by reference TRBV5-6 and TRBJ2-5, is DAGVTQSPTHLIKTRGQQVTLRCSPKSGHDTVSWYQQALGQGPQFIFQYYEEEERQRGNFPDRFSGHQFPNYSSELNVNALLLGDSALYLCASAGEESQETQYFGPGTRLLVL.

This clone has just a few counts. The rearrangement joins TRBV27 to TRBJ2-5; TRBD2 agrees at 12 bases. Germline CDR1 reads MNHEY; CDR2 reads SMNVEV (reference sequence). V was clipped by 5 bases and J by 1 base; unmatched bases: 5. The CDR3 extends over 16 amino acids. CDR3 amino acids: CASSPRLAGAQETQYF. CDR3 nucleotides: TGTGCCAGCAGTCCACGACTAGCGGGGGCCCAAGAGACCCAGTACTTC.

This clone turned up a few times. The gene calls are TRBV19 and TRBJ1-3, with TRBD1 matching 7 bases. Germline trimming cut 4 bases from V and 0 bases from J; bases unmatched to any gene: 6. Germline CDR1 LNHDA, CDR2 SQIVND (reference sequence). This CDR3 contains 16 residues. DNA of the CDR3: TGTGCCAGTAGTAGGGACAGCTCGAGCTCTGGAAACACCATATATTTT. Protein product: CASSRDSSSSGNTIYF.

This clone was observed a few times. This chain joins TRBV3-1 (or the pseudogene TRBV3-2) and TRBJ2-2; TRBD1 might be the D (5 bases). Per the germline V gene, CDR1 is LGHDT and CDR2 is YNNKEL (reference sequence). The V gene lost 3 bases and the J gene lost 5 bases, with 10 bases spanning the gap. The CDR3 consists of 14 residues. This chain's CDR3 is CASSHLQGTGELFF. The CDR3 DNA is TGTGCCAGCAGCCACTTGCAGGGTACCGGGGAGCTGTTTTTT.

In DNA, the CDR3 is TGTGCCAGCAGCTCCCCCGACAATCCCTACGAGCAGTACTTC. This gives the protein CASSSPDNPYEQYF. J is TRBJ2-7 and V is TRBV11-3; D is unclear. V lost 4 bases to trimming and J lost 2 bases, with 12 bases between them. The CDR3 has 14 amino acids. The germline V gene has CDR1 SGHNT and CDR2 YENEEA.

CDR3 loop: CASSMGTGERRKLFF. For the CDR3, the DNA is TGTGCCAGTAGTATGGGGACAGGGGAGAGAAGAAAACTGTTTTTT. The chain links TRBV19 to TRBJ1-4; 10 positions agree with TRBD1. CDR3 length: 15 residues. Germline V gives CDR1 LNHDA, CDR2 SQIVND (reference sequence). V lost 3 bases to trimming and J lost 10 bases; unmatched junction nucleotides: 8. The entire variable domain, with the rest obtained from reference TRBV19 and TRBJ1-4, is as follows: DGGITQSPKYLFRKEGQNVTLSCEQNLNHDAMYWYRQDPGQGLRLIYYSQIVNDFQKGDIAEGYSVSREKKESFPLTVTSAQKNPTAFYLCASSMGTGERRKLFFGSGTQLSVL.

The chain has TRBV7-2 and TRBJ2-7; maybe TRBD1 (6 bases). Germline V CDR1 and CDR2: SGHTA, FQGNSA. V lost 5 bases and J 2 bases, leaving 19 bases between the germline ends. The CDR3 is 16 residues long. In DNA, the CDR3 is TGTGCCAGCAGCCTCGTACCCCAGGGGCTGACCTACGAGCAGTACTTC. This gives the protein CASSLVPQGLTYEQYF.

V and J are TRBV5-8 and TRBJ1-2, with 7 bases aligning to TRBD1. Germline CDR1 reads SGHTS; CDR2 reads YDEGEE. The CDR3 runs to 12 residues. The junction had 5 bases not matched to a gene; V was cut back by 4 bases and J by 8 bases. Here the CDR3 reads CASSTQGLGYTF. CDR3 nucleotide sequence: TGTGCCAGCAGCACACAGGGGCTGGGCTACACCTTC.

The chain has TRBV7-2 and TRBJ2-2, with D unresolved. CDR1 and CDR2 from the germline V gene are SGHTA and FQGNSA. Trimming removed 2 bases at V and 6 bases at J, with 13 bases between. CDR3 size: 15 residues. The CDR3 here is CASSLTQISPGELFF. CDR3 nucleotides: TGTGCCAGCAGCTTAACCCAGATTTCACCCGGGGAGCTGTTTTTT.

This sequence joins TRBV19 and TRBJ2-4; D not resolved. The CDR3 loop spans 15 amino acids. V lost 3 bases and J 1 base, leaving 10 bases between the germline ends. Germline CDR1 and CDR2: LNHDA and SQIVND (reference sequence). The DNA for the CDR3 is TGTGCCAGTAGTATTGGGTTGGAGGCCAAAAACATTCAGTACTTC. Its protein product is CASSIGLEAKNIQYF. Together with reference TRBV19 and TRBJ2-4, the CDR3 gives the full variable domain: DGGITQSPKYLFRKEGQNVTLSCEQNLNHDAMYWYRQDPGQGLRLIYYSQIVNDFQKGDIAEGYSVSREKKESFPLTVTSAQKNPTAFYLCASSIGLEAKNIQYFGAGTRLSVL.